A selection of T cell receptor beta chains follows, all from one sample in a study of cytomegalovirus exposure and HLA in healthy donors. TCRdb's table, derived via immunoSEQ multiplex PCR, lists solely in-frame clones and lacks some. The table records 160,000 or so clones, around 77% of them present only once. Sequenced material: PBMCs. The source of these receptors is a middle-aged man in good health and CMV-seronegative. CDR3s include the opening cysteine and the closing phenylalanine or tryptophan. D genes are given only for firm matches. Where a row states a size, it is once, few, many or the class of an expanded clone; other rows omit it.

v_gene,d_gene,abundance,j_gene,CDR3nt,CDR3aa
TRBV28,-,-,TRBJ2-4,TGTGCCAGCGGCAGGCTGTCGGAAAACAGTCAGTACTTC,CASGRLSENSQYF
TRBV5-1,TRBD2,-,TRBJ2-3,TGCGCCAGCAGCACAGGACTAGCGGGATTGACAGATACGCAGTATTTT,CASSTGLAGLTDTQYF
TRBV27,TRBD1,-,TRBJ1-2,TGTGCCAGCAGTTTTTCCCCGGGACAGAGAACTGGCTACACCTTC,CASSFSPGQRTGYTF
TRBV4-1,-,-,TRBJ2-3,TGCGCCAGCAGCCAGGGCGGCGGGCCCACAGATACGCAGTATTTT,CASSQGGGPTDTQYF
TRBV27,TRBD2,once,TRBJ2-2,TGTGCCAGCAGTCTGGGGGGACTAGCGGGCCCCCTGAACACCGGGGAGCTGTTTTTT,CASSLGGLAGPLNTGELFF
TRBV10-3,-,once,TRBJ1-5,TGTGCCATCAGTGAGTCTTCGGGGGGTCTTAATCAGCCCCAGCATTTT,CAISESSGGLNQPQHF
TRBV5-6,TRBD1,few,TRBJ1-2,TGTGCCAGCAGCTTCACCCGACAGGGAGATGGCTACACCTTC,CASSFTRQGDGYTF
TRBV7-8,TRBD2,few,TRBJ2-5,TGTGCCAGCAGCTCCAACCTCGCTAGCGGGAGTTTTGAGGAGACCCAGTACTTC,CASSSNLASGSFEETQYF
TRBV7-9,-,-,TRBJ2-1,TGTGCCAGCAAGGAGGCTAGCGTCTTCAATGAGCAGTTCTTC,CASKEASVFNEQFF
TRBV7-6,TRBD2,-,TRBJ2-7,TGTGCCAGCAGCCTATTAGCGGGAGGAACTGCGACCTACGAGCAGTACTTC,CASSLLAGGTATYEQYF
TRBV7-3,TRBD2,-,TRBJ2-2,TGTGCCAGCAGCCCGTACCAGTTAGCGGGAGTAATCGGGGAGCTGTTTTTT,CASSPYQLAGVIGELFF
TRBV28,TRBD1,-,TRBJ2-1,TGTGCCAGCAGTTGGGACAGCGAGAGGCTCAGCTACAATGAGCAGTTCTTC,CASSWDSERLSYNEQFF
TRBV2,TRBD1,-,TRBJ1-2,TGTGCCAGCAGGAGGGGGCAGGACTATGGCTACACCTTC,CASRRGQDYGYTF
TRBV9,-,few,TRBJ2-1,TGTGCCAGCAGCGTAGGGGGAGACTACAATGAGCAGTTCTTC,CASSVGGDYNEQFF
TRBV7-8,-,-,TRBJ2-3,TGTGCCAGCAGCTTAGTGGGCGGGAGCACAGATACGCAGTATTTT,CASSLVGGSTDTQYF
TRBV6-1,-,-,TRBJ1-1,TGTGCCAGCAGTGAACAGGGACAGAACACTGAAGCTTTCTTT,CASSEQGQNTEAFF
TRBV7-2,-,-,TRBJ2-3,TGTGCCAGCAGCTTGGGACACGACACAGATACGCAGTATTTT,CASSLGHDTDTQYF
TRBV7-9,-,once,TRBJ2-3,TGTGCCAGCAGCGGAGCGGATACGCAGTATTTT,CASSGADTQYF
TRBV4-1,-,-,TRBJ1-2,TGCGCCAGCAGCCCCCACGAGCAGGACTATGGCTACACCTTC,CASSPHEQDYGYTF
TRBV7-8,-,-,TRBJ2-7,TGTGCCAGCAGCCCAGTCTCGGACAACACCTACGAGCAGTACTTC,CASSPVSDNTYEQYF
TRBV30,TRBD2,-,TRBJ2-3,TGTGCCTGGGGTAGCGGGAGGCGCACAGATACGCAGTATTTT,CAWGSGRRTDTQYF
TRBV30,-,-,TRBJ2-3,TGTGCCTGGATTCGCAGGGATCTAAAAGGGCCTCGGTCAGATACGCAGTATTTT,CAWIRRDLKGPRSDTQYF
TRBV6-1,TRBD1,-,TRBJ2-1,TGTGCCAGCAGTGACGAAACCGGGACAGCCCAGTTCTTC,CASSDETGTAQFF
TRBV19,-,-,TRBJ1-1,TGTGCCAGTACTCGGACAGCTTCTGTTTGGACTGAAGCTTTCTTT,CASTRTASVWTEAFF
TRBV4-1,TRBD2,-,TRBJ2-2,TGCGCCAGCAGCCAAGTAGCGGGACGGGTGACCGGGGAGCTGTTTTTT,CASSQVAGRVTGELFF
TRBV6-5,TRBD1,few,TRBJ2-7,TGTGCCAGCAGTCCTCCGACAGGGACCCGCGGCGAGCAGTACTTC,CASSPPTGTRGEQYF
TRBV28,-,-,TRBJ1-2,TGTGCCAGCAGCTCTCCAGGGGAAGGTTATGGCTACACCTTC,CASSSPGEGYGYTF
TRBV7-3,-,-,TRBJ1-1,TGTGCCAGCAGCTTATCAGGGTTGGGTGGCACTGAAGCTTTCTTT,CASSLSGLGGTEAFF
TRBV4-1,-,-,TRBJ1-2,TGCGCCAGCAGCCAGGCAGGGGACGCCTATGGCTACACCTTC,CASSQAGDAYGYTF
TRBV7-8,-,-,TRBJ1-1,TGTGCCAGCAGCTTGCCGACTTCAGAAGCTTTCTTT,CASSLPTSEAFF
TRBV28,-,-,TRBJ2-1,TGTGCCAGCAGTTCCCACTTAGAAAGCGAGAATGAGCAGTTCTTC,CASSSHLESENEQFF
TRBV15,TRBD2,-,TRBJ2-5,TGTGCCACCAGCAGAGATGGTAGCGGGAACGGAGAGACCCAGTACTTC,CATSRDGSGNGETQYF
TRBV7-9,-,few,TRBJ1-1,TGTGCCAGCAGCTTCAGTAACACTGAAGCTTTCTTT,CASSFSNTEAFF
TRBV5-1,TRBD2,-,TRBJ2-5,TGCGCCAGCAGCTTGCCCCTAGCGGGACCGGCCCAAGAGACCCAGTACTTC,CASSLPLAGPAQETQYF
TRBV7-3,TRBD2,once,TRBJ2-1,TGTGCCAGCAGCCAAATAGCGGGAGGGGGGAAGTTCTTC,CASSQIAGGGKFF
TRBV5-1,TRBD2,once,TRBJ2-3,TGCGCCAGCAGCGGGACTAGCGGGAGGCCCCGAACAGATACGCAGTATTTT,CASSGTSGRPRTDTQYF
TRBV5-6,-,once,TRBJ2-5,TGTGCCAGCAGTTACGGGAGTAGCGGAGAGACCCAGTACTTC,CASSYGSSGETQYF
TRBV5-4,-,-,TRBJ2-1,TGTGCCAGCAGCTTGAGGGGAGGCAATGAGCAGTTCTTC,CASSLRGGNEQFF
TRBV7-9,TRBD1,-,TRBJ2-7,TGTGCCAGCAGCTCCGACAGGGGCTACGAGCAGTACTTC,CASSSDRGYEQYF
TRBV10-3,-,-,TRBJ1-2,TGTGCCATCAGTGATAATCGGAATCAGGACTATGGCTACACCTTC,CAISDNRNQDYGYTF
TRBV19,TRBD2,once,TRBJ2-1,TGTGCCAGTAGTATAGTAGGGTTGGGGGGGGAGCAGTTCTTC,CASSIVGLGGEQFF